The 21 T cell receptor beta chains given below trace back to one sample, sequenced in a study of T-cell memory formation after mild COVID-19. Via MiXCR, TCRdb re-called the 5' RACE reads, giving one row per CDR3 protein. The sample comprises around 410,000 distinct CDR3 sequences, less than 25% of which are singletons, and around 13% rests with the top ten. The sample comprised PBMCs or a T cell subset sorted from them (not recorded which). The receptors originated from an adult woman who had mild COVID-19 (a few samples of this study predate the infection). Cell type and time point are not known.

The chain couples TRBV25-1 to TRBJ2-5; D is undetermined. V dropped 4 bases and J dropped 13 bases, with 13 bases sitting between them. Germline lookup yields CDR1 MGHDK and CDR2 SYGVNS. The length of the CDR3 is 11 residues. Written as DNA, the CDR3 is TGTGCCAGCAGTGGGGCAGTGAAGGTGTACTTC. This translates into CASSGAVKVYF.

V usage is TRBV9 and J usage is TRBJ1-4; D unresolved. V gave up 0 bases and J gave up 7 bases, with 10 bases separating them. The V gene's germline CDR1 is SGDLS and CDR2 YYNGEE. The CDR3 has 14 amino acids. The chain's CDR3 is CASSVGGLREKLFF. The CDR3 DNA reads TGTGCCAGCAGCGTAGGAGGGCTCCGTGAAAAACTGTTTTTT.

This clonotype appeared a few times. This chain joins TRBV5-1 and TRBJ2-2; D uncertain. Germline V CDR1 and CDR2: SGHRS, YFSETQ. The CDR3 totals 13 residues. The V gene lost 3 bases and the J gene lost 3 bases, with 6 bases spanning the gap. The CDR3 region has the DNA TGCGCCAGCAGCTCGGACCACACCGGGGAGCTGTTTTTT. Translating it yields CASSSDHTGELFF. Drawing the rest from reference TRBV5-1 and TRBJ2-2, the complete variable domain is KAGVTQTPRYLIKTRGQQVTLSCSPISGHRSVSWYQQTPGQGLQFLFEYFSETQRNKGNFPGRFSGRQFSNSRSEMNVSTLELGDSALYLCASSSDHTGELFFGEGSRLTVL.

This clonotype was recorded once. The V and J genes are TRBV10-2 and TRBJ2-3; D could derive from TRBD1 or TRBD2 (6 bases each). The V and J ends lost 7 bases and 5 bases respectively, with 13 bases between them. The length of the CDR3 is 13 residues. Germline CDR1 WSHSY, CDR2 SAAADI. CDR3 in DNA: TGCGCCAGCACAGGGGAGGTGAGAGATACGCAGTATTTT. The encoded protein is CASTGEVRDTQYF.

This clonotype has just a few counts. The chain uses TRBV20-1 and TRBJ2-7; D tentatively reads TRBD1 or TRBD2 (5 bases each). Germline CDR1 and CDR2: DFQATT and SNEGSKA (reference sequence). The CDR3 is 16 residues long. Trimming pared 6 bases from V and 4 bases from J, leaving 25 bases between. The CDR3 reads CSAALSGFRGVYEQYF. CDR3 coding DNA: TGCAGTGCAGCCCTTTCGGGGTTTAGGGGTGTTTACGAGCAGTACTTC.

Only a few counts were recorded for this clonotype. The chain uses TRBV4-1 and TRBJ1-4, with TRBD1 identical over 7 bases. There are 12 residues in the CDR3. The germline V gene has CDR1 MGHRA and CDR2 YSYEKL. The ends lost 2 bases at V and 10 bases at J; junction bases unmatched: 1. The CDR3 bases are TGCGCCAGCAGCCAACCAGGGGGAAAACTGTTTTTT. This translates into CASSQPGGKLFF.

This clonotype was found a few times. The rearrangement links TRBV11-2 to TRBJ2-5, with D maybe TRBD1 (6 bases). Germline values: CDR1 SGHAT, CDR2 FQNNGV. This CDR3 is 14 amino acids long. V dropped 5 bases and J dropped 4 bases, with 14 bases sitting between them. The CDR3: CASSRIQGIETQYF. The CDR3 DNA is TGTGCCAGCAGCCGAATCCAGGGGATAGAGACCCAGTACTTC.

The genes are TRBV12-3 or TRBV12-4 and TRBJ2-2, with TRBD2 identical over 11 bases. There are 16 residues in the CDR3. V lost 5 bases and J lost 2; bases outside the gene matches: 4. In DNA, the CDR3 is TGTGCCAGCAGTAAAGGGACTAGCGGCAACACCGGGGAGCTGTTTTTT. It translates to CASSKGTSGNTGELFF.

In this sample, this clonotype turned up once. The chain carries TRBV12-3 or TRBV12-4 and TRBJ2-3; maybe TRBD2 (6 bases). Trimming stripped 7 bases from V and 5 bases from J, with 13 bases between. The CDR3 consists of 13 residues. DNA of the CDR3: TGTGCCAGCATGGGGTGGGGAGGAGATACGCAGTATTTT. Protein product: CASMGWGGDTQYF.

The gene calls are TRBV10-3 and TRBJ1-1, with 7 bases lining up with TRBD1. The CDR3 covers 13 residues. CDR1 is ENHRY, CDR2 SYGVKD, per germline. Unmatched junction bases numbered 8, after V lost 6 bases and J lost 7 bases. The CDR3 loop reads CAISADRLSEAFF. CDR3 bases: TGTGCCATCAGCGCGGACAGGCTAAGTGAAGCTTTCTTT.

This chain links TRBV4-3 with TRBJ2-3; tentative D call: TRBD2 (6 bases). CDR3 length: 15 residues. V dropped 0 bases and J dropped 5 bases, with 12 bases sitting between them. From germline, CDR1 is LGHNA and CDR2 YSLEER. The CDR3 coding sequence is TGCGCCAGCAGCCAAGATGGGAACGGGAGAGATACGCAGTATTTT. Translation gives CASSQDGNGRDTQYF.

CDR3 region: CASSPFVGSYNEQFF. The CDR3 nucleotides read TGTGCCAGCAGCCCCTTCGTCGGCTCCTACAATGAGCAGTTCTTC. This rearrangement joins TRBV7-8 to TRBJ2-1; D unresolved. The germline V gene encodes CDR1 SGHVS and CDR2 FQNEAQ. V dropped 5 bases and J dropped 0 bases, with 11 bases sitting between them. The CDR3 has 15 residues. Combining the CDR3 with reference TRBV7-8 and TRBJ2-1 gives the whole variable domain GAGVSQSPRYKVAKRGQDVALRCDPISGHVSLFWYQQALGQGPEFLTYFQNEAQLDKSGLPSDRFFAERPEGSVSTLKIQRTQQEDSAVYLCASSPFVGSYNEQFFGPGTRLTVL.

This chain joins TRBV20-1 and TRBJ2-1, with TRBD2 identical over 14 bases. The CDR3 is 15 residues long. Germline V gene lookup returns CDR1 DFQATT and CDR2 SNEGSKA (reference sequence). The junction had 8 bases not matched to a gene; V was cut back by 5 bases and J by 8 bases. The CDR3 DNA reads as TGCAGTGCTCCCCGGACTAGCGGGGGGAGGTATGAGCAGTTCTTC. Protein: CSAPRTSGGRYEQFF.

The V gene is TRBV29-1, the J gene TRBJ1-2, with D tentatively TRBD1 (6 bases). Germline V gives CDR1 SQVTM, CDR2 ANQGSEA. Deletions cut 6 bases from V and 6 bases from J, with 8 bases between. This CDR3 is 10 amino acids long. CDR3 in DNA: TGCAGCGTACAGGGAGATGGCTACACCTTC. It specifies CSVQGDGYTF.

J is TRBJ1-1 and V is TRBV29-1; no firm D call. The V and J ends lost 0 bases and 1 base respectively, with 9 bases between them. Germline CDR1 and CDR2: SQVTM and ANQGSEA. The CDR3 sequence is 14 residues long. The CDR3 here is CSVEDMNRNTEAFF. The DNA for the CDR3 is TGCAGCGTTGAAGACATGAACAGGAACACTGAAGCTTTCTTT.

V gene TRBV29-1 combines with J gene TRBJ1-1; tentative D call: TRBD1 (5 bases). This CDR3 has 13 amino acids. Germline loops: CDR1 SQVTM, CDR2 ANQGSEA. Trimming left V 6 bases short and J 5 bases short, with 16 bases between. DNA for the CDR3: TGCAGCGTGCAAAAGGGACGGGGGACTGAAGCTTTCTTT. Translation: CSVQKGRGTEAFF. Looking up the rest from reference TRBV29-1 and TRBJ1-1 gives the full variable domain: SAVISQKPSRDICQRGTSLTIQCQVDSQVTMMFWYRQQPGQSLTLIATANQGSEATYESGFVIDKFPISRPNLTFSTLTVSNMSPEDSSIYLCSVQKGRGTEAFFGQGTRLTVV.

This clonotype has more than one count but fewer than ten. The V and J genes are TRBV29-1 and TRBJ2-1; 7 positions agree with TRBD2. Germline CDR1 and CDR2: SQVTM and ANQGSEA. CDR3 length: 13 residues. Unmatched junction bases numbered 5, after V lost 6 bases and J lost 3 bases. The CDR3 DNA follows: TGCAGCGTCGGGCTAGCGGACTACAATGAGCAGTTCTTC. This codes for CSVGLADYNEQFF.

In its sample, this clonotype was seen a few times. This chain joins TRBV5-1 and TRBJ1-1; maybe TRBD1 (6 bases). CDR1 and CDR2 (germline): SGHRS, YFSETQ. The V end lost 7 bases, the J end lost 6 bases, and 10 bases lay between the germline ends. This CDR3 contains 11 residues. Here the CDR3 DNA reads TGCGCCAGCCAGACAGGATCTGAAGCTTTCTTT. Its protein product is CASQTGSEAFF.

The gene calls are TRBV4-1 and TRBJ1-1; tentatively, D is TRBD1 (5 bases). Deletions cut 1 base from V and 5 bases from J, with 17 bases between. CDR1 and CDR2 from the germline V gene are MGHRA and YSYEKL. The CDR3 has 16 residues. CDR3 region: CASSQGVTGPGTEAFF. The DNA for the CDR3 is TGCGCCAGCAGCCAAGGGGTAACAGGTCCAGGAACTGAAGCTTTCTTT.

V usage is TRBV6-2 or TRBV6-3 and J usage is TRBJ1-2; no reliable D call. Trimming pared 8 bases from V and 4 bases from J, leaving 8 bases between. Germline CDR1 is MNHEY and CDR2 is SVGEGT. This CDR3 has 11 residues. The CDR3 loop is CASASGYGYTF. In DNA form, the CDR3 reads TGTGCCAGCGCATCCGGCTATGGCTACACCTTC.

This clonotype was counted only a few times. The chain joins TRBV3-1 to TRBJ2-3, with D uncertain. CDR3 length: 13 amino acids. Germline V gives CDR1 LGHDT, CDR2 YNNKEL (reference sequence). Trimming removed 4 bases from V and 3 bases from J, with 8 bases in between. CDR3 protein: CASSPRMTDTQYF. As DNA, the CDR3 is TGTGCCAGCAGCCCAAGGATGACAGATACGCAGTATTTT.